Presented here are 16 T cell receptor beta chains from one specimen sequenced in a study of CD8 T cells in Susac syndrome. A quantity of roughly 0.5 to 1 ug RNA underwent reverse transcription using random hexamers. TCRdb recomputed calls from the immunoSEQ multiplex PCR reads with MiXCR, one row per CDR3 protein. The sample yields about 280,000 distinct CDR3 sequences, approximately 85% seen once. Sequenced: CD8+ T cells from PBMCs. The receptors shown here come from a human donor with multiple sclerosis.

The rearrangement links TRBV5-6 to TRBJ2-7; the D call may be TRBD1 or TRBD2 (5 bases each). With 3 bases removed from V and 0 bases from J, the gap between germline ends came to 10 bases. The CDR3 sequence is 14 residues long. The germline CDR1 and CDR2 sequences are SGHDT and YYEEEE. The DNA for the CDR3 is TGTGCCAGCAGCTCTGGGGACGTCTCCTACGAGCAGTACTTC. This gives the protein CASSSGDVSYEQYF. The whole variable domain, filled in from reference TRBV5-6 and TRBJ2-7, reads DAGVTQSPTHLIKTRGQQVTLRCSPKSGHDTVSWYQQALGQGPQFIFQYYEEEERQRGNFPDRFSGHQFPNYSSELNVNALLLGDSALYLCASSSGDVSYEQYFGPGTRLTVT.

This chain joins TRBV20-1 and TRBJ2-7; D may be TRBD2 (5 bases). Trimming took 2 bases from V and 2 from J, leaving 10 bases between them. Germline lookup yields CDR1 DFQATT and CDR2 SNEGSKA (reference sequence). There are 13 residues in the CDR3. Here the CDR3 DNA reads TGCAGTGCTAGAAGGGAGCCTACCTACGAGCAGTACTTC. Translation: CSARREPTYEQYF.

CDR3 nucleotides: TGTGCCAGCAGCTCAGGGACTAGCGGGAGGATCTACAATGAGCAGTTCTTC. Amino acid sequence: CASSSGTSGRIYNEQFF. The gene calls are TRBV11-2 and TRBJ2-1; 15 bases line up with TRBD2. J was trimmed by 3 bases and V by 4 bases; bases with no gene match: 4. The germline CDR1 and CDR2 sequences are SGHAT and FQNNGV. The length of the CDR3 is 17 residues. Based on the CDR3 plus reference TRBV11-2 and TRBJ2-1, the full variable domain is EAGVAQSPRYKIIEKRQSVAFWCNPISGHATLYWYQQILGQGPKLLIQFQNNGVVDDSQLPKDRFSAERLKGVDSTLKIQPAKLEDSAVYLCASSSGTSGRIYNEQFFGPGTRLTVL.

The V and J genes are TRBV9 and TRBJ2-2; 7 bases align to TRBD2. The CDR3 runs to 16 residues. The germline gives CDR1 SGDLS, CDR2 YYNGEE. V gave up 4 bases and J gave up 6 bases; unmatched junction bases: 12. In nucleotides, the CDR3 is TGTGCCAGCAGCCCTCTTAGGCGGGAGCGGGCCGGGGAGCTGTTTTTT. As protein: CASSPLRRERAGELFF.

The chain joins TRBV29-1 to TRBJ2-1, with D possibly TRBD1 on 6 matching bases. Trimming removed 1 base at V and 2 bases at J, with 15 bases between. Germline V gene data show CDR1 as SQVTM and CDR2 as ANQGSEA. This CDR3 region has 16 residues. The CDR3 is CSVEGHPGVTYNEQFF. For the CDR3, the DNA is TGCAGCGTTGAAGGCCACCCAGGGGTTACCTACAATGAGCAGTTCTTC.

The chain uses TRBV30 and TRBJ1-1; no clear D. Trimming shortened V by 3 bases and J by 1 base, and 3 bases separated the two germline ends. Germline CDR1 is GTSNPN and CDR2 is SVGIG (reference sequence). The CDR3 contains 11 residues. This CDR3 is CAWRANTEAFF. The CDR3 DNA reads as TGTGCCTGGAGGGCGAACACTGAAGCTTTCTTT.

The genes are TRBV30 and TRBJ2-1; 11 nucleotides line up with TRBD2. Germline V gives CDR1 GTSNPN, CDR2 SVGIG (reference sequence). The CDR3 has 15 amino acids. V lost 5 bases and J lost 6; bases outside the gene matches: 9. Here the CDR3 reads CAWDLFTSGSNEQFF. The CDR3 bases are TGTGCCTGGGACCTATTTACTAGCGGGAGCAATGAGCAGTTCTTC.

CDR3 amino acids: CAWSEGGTEAFF. The CDR3 nucleotides are TGTGCCTGGAGTGAAGGAGGGACTGAAGCTTTCTTT. This chain links TRBV30 with TRBJ1-1; D gene uncertain. CDR3 length: 12 residues. The germline V gene encodes CDR1 GTSNPN and CDR2 SVGIG (reference sequence). V lost 1 base and J lost 5, with 8 bases in between.

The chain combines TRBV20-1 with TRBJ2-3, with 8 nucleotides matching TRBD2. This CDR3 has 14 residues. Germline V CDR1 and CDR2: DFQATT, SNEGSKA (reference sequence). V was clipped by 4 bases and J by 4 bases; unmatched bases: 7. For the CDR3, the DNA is TGCAGTGCTAAAGATAGCGGGATGGCAGATACGCAGTATTTT. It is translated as CSAKDSGMADTQYF.

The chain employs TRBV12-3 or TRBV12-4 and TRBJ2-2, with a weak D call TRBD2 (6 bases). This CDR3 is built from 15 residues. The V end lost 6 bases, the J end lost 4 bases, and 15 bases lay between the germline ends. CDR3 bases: TGTGCCAGCAGCCCCCGGGACTTCTTCACCGGGGAGCTGTTTTTT. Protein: CASSPRDFFTGELFF.

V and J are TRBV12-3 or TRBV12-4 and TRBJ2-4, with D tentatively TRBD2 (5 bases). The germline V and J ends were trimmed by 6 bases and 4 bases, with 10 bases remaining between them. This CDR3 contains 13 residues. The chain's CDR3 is CASRSGKKNIQYF. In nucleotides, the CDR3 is TGTGCCAGCAGGTCCGGGAAGAAAAACATTCAGTACTTC.

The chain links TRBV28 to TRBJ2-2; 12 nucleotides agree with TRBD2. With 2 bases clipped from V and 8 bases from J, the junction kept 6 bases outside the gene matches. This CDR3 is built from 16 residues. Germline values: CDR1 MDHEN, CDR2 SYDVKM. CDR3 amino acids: CASSLMTSGRLGELFF. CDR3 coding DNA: TGTGCCAGCAGTTTAATGACTAGCGGGAGATTAGGGGAGCTGTTTTTT.

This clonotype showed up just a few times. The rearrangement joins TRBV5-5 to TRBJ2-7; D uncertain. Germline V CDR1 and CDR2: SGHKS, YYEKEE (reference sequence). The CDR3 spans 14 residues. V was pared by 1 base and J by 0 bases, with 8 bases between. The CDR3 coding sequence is TGTGCCAGCAGCTTGATCTCGAGCTCCTACGAGCAGTACTTC. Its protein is CASSLISSSYEQYF.

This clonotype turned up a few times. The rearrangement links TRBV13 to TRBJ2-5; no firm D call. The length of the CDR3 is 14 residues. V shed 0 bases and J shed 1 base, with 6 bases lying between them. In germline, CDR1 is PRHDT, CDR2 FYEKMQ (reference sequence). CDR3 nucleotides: TGTGCCAGCAGCTTAGGGCCGCCCCAAGAGACCCAGTACTTC. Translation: CASSLGPPQETQYF.

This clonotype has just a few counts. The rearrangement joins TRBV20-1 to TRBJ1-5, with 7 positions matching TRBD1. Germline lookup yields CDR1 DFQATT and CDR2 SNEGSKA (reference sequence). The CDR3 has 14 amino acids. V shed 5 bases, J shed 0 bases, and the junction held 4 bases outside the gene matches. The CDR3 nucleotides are TGCAGTGCTTCCGGGACAGATAGCAATCAGCCCCAGCATTTT. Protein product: CSASGTDSNQPQHF.

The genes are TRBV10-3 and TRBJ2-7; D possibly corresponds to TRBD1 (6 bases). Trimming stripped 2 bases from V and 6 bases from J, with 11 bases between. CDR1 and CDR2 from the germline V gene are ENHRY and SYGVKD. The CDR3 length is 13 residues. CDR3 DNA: TGTGCCATCAGTGAGGTATTACAGGGCGAGCAGTACTTC. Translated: CAISEVLQGEQYF.